This record concerns one T cell receptor beta chain sequence. The antigen is undetermined. Looked up from germline, CDR1 is SGHVS and CDR2 is FQNEAQ. CDR3 size: 14 residues. These data are taken from a study of cytomegalovirus exposure and HLA in healthy donors. Use of 60 Vbeta and 13 Jbeta primers characterized the PCR. TCRdb's table, derived via immunoSEQ multiplex PCR, lists solely in-frame clones and lacks some. The profile shows some 90,000 clones, roughly 81% of them singletons. Points from the study as a whole: There were some V segments, including TRBV6-2 and TRBV6-3, excluded as indistinguishable.

This chain connects TRBV7-8 to TRBJ2-5; 7 positions match TRBD1. The J call could be wrong; TRBJ2-7 is a better fit for the DNA end. The TCR was taken from a man in his forties in good health and CMV-seronegative. Specimen: PBMCs. The CDR3 sequence: CASSPAGGSYEQYF. The CDR3 DNA reads TGTGCCAGCAGCCCAGCAGGGGGATCCTACGAGCAGTACTTC.